These T cell receptor beta chains were read from a single sample in a study of siplizumab effects on memory and regulatory T cells. The data were produced by immunoSEQ multiplex PCR, yet TCRdb's version contains in-frame clones alone and is incomplete. The table has over 45,000 clones, less than 98% seen once. Sequencing was carried out using naive CD8+ T cells sorted from blood. The receptors come from a human donor in good health. The CDR3 runs from the conserved cysteine through the conserved F or W. Each record gives: D gene, J gene, V gene, CDR3 DNA, CDR3 protein. The D gene is left open where the match is weak.

.	TRBJ2-7	TRBV7-9	TGTGCCAGCAGCGGGATTTACGAGCAGTACTTC	CASSGIYEQYF
.	TRBJ2-7	TRBV14	TGTGCCAGCAGCCGCATGGGTAAGGTCTACGAGCAGTACTTC	CASSRMGKVYEQYF
.	TRBJ1-1	TRBV5-1	TGCGCCAGCAGCTTGGAATCAGGTGAAGCTTTCTTT	CASSLESGEAFF
.	TRBJ1-2	TRBV19	TGTGCCAGTAGTATTAACGGTGTCTATGGCTACACCTTC	CASSINGVYGYTF
TRBD2	TRBJ2-5	TRBV4-3	TGCGCCAGCAGTCTTGGTACGGGGGGAAAAGAGACCCAGTACTTC	CASSLGTGGKETQYF
.	TRBJ1-5	TRBV27	TGTGCCAGCAGTCCCGGGGCAGGGGGCAATCAGCCCCAGCATTTT	CASSPGAGGNQPQHF
.	TRBJ2-1	TRBV4-1	TGCGCCAGCAGCCAAGGTCTAGCAGGTTATGCCAATGAGCAGTTCTTC	CASSQGLAGYANEQFF
TRBD1	TRBJ1-1	TRBV7-9	TGTGCCAGCAGCCCCACAGGGGTGCACACTGAAGCTTTCTTT	CASSPTGVHTEAFF
TRBD2	TRBJ2-3	TRBV4-2	TGTGCCAGCAGCCAAGCGGCTCGGGAGGCGGATACGCAGTATTTT	CASSQAAREADTQYF
.	TRBJ1-2	TRBV15	TGTGCCACCAGCAGAGTTCTGGCCCCGGGGATGCGGGGCTACACCTTC	CATSRVLAPGMRGYTF